This entry lists 32 T cell receptor beta chains sequenced from one sample in a study of blood T cell repertoires in COVID-19. Here immunoSEQ multiplex PCR was the method, and the copy in TCRdb shows in-frame clones only, minus some. The sample consists of some 150,000 clones, more than 75% of them appearing once. Source material: peripheral blood. These receptors all stem from a man between 65 and 79 years old with acute or convalescent COVID-19.

Concerning this clone: Additional DNA sequences in this sample encode the identical CDR3. The chain carries TRBV5-1 and TRBJ1-1; 7 bases match TRBD1. Germline loops: CDR1 SGHRS, CDR2 YFSETQ. This CDR3 spans 14 amino acids. The J segment lost 3 bases and the V segment lost 0 bases, leaving 2 bases of the junction unmatched. As DNA, the CDR3 is TGCGCCAGCAGCTTGGGACAGGGATACACTGAAGCTTTCTTT. Translating gives CASSLGQGYTEAFF. Together with reference TRBV5-1 and TRBJ1-1, the CDR3 gives the full variable domain: KAGVTQTPRYLIKTRGQQVTLSCSPISGHRSVSWYQQTPGQGLQFLFEYFSETQRNKGNFPGRFSGRQFSNSRSEMNVSTLELGDSALYLCASSLGQGYTEAFFGQGTRLTVV.

V gene TRBV3-1 (or the pseudogene TRBV3-2) combines with J gene TRBJ2-2; possibly TRBD2 for D (5 bases). The germline V and J ends were trimmed by 4 bases and 6 bases, with 6 bases remaining between them. CDR3 length equals 12 residues. Germline V lookup: CDR1 LGHDT, CDR2 YNNKEL (reference sequence). The CDR3 is CASSRRAGELFF. The CDR3 DNA reads as TGTGCCAGCAGCCGGCGGGCCGGGGAGCTGTTTTTT.

The chain is built from TRBV18 and TRBJ1-1, with 7 nucleotides matching TRBD1. The CDR3 is 15 residues long. V trimming: 4 bases; J trimming: 1 base; junction bases outside the gene matches: 6. CDR1 KGHSH and CDR2 LQKENI come from the germline V gene. The CDR3 sequence: CASSQNRGSNTEAFF. The DNA of the CDR3 is TGTGCCAGCTCACAAAACAGGGGATCGAACACTGAAGCTTTCTTT.

The rearrangement uses TRBV18 and TRBJ2-7; 15 bases fit TRBD2. The CDR3 length is 16 residues. CDR1 is KGHSH, CDR2 LQKENI, per germline. J lost 3 bases, V lost 6 bases, and 6 bases had no gene match. The CDR3 nucleotides read TGTGCCAGCTCGTCCGGACTAGCGGGGGGGCTCTACGAGCAGTACTTC. Its translation: CASSSGLAGGLYEQYF.

The chain couples TRBV7-3 to TRBJ1-1; D gene uncertain. Deletions cut 4 bases from V and 1 base from J, with 7 bases between. In germline, CDR1 is SGHTA, CDR2 FQGTGA. This CDR3 has 13 residues. The CDR3 region has the DNA TGTGCCAGCAGCTCCTCGGGGAACACTGAAGCTTTCTTT. The encoded protein is CASSSSGNTEAFF. Full variable domain (rest looked up from reference TRBV7-3 and TRBJ1-1): GAGVSQTPSNKVTEKGKYVELRCDPISGHTALYWYRQSLGQGPEFLIYFQGTGAADDSGLPNDRFFAVRPEGSVSTLKIQRTERGDSAVYLCASSSSGNTEAFFGQGTRLTVV.

The J gene is TRBJ2-1, the V gene TRBV6-5; TRBD2 matches 13 bases. V lost 11 bases and J lost 8; bases outside the gene matches: 9. The CDR3 is made up of 14 amino acids. Germline V gene sequence: CDR1 MNHEY, CDR2 SVGAGI. The CDR3 DNA follows: TGTGCCGGCCGACTAGCGGGAGGATCGTATGAGCAGTTCTTC. It translates to CAGRLAGGSYEQFF.

The V gene is TRBV6-5, the J gene TRBJ1-2; D is perhaps TRBD1 (5 bases). V gave up 6 bases and J gave up 9 bases, with 14 bases separating them. This CDR3 region has 12 residues. CDR1 and CDR2 from the germline V gene are MNHEY and SVGAGI. DNA for the CDR3: TGTGCCAGCAGCCCCCTCGCGGGGCGCTACACCTTC. Residues: CASSPLAGRYTF.

V and J are TRBV10-2 and TRBJ1-5; D may be TRBD1 (6 bases). V was shortened by 6 bases and J by 4 bases, with 10 bases between the two germline ends. CDR3 length: 13 residues. CDR1 and CDR2 from the germline V gene are WSHSY and SAAADI. As DNA, the CDR3 is TGCGCCAGCAGGGACAGCTTGAATCAGCCCCAGCATTTT. Residues: CASRDSLNQPQHF.

This clone was seen only a few times. The chain has TRBV7-9 and TRBJ2-7; possibly TRBD1 for D (6 bases). Germline loops: CDR1 SEHNR, CDR2 FQNEAQ (reference sequence). V lost 4 bases, J lost 6 bases, and 13 bases lay in between. The CDR3 consists of 13 residues. CDR3 residues: CASSSSGAGEQYF. The CDR3 bases are TGTGCCAGCAGCTCCTCAGGGGCGGGCGAGCAGTACTTC.

This chain connects TRBV4-1 to TRBJ2-7, with 8 bases that match TRBD2. The CDR3 covers 17 residues. The germline V gene encodes CDR1 MGHRA and CDR2 YSYEKL. The J segment lost 3 bases and the V segment lost 3 bases, leaving 13 bases of the junction unmatched. The CDR3 DNA follows: TGCGCCAGCAGCCATATATCGGCGGGAGGCCTTGGCTACGAGCAGTACTTC. It specifies CASSHISAGGLGYEQYF.

This clone was recorded once. The rearrangement links TRBV28 to TRBJ2-1, with D tentatively TRBD2 (5 bases). The CDR3 extends over 14 amino acids. CDR1 and CDR2 (germline): MDHEN, SYDVKM. V was cut by 4 bases and J by 9 bases, with 16 bases left in between. CDR3: CASSSGGLPSEQFF. CDR3 nucleotides: TGTGCCAGCAGTTCAGGTGGACTCCCGAGTGAGCAGTTCTTC.

This chain joins TRBV4-1 and TRBJ2-3; D remains unclear. There are 13 residues in the CDR3. Germline values: CDR1 MGHRA, CDR2 YSYEKL. V was clipped by 2 bases and J by 3 bases, with 6 bases between them. The chain's CDR3 is CASSQPQTDTQYF. The CDR3 DNA reads as TGCGCCAGCAGCCAACCCCAGACAGATACGCAGTATTTT.

The chain couples TRBV9 to TRBJ2-1, with D unresolved. The CDR3 length is 16 residues. The germline CDR1 and CDR2 sequences are SGDLS and YYNGEE. V lost 0 bases and J 6 bases, leaving 16 bases between the germline ends. CDR3 region: CASSVEKRGLPNEQFF. The DNA for the CDR3 is TGTGCCAGCAGCGTAGAAAAGAGAGGTCTACCCAATGAGCAGTTCTTC.

The V call is TRBV28, the J call TRBJ1-1, with 10 bases fitting TRBD1. J was trimmed by 1 base and V by 5 bases; bases with no gene match: 10. Germline assignment: CDR1 MDHEN and CDR2 SYDVKM. The CDR3 has 17 amino acids. CDR3 nucleotides: TGTGCCAGCAGTCTTAGGGACAGGGGTCTCCCGAACACTGAAGCTTTCTTT. This sequence encodes CASSLRDRGLPNTEAFF. Full variable domain (remainder filled in from reference TRBV28 and TRBJ1-1): DVKVTQSSRYLVKRTGEKVFLECVQDMDHENMFWYRQDPGLGLRLIYFSYDVKMKEKGDIPEGYSVSREKKERFSLILESASTNQTSMYLCASSLRDRGLPNTEAFFGQGTRLTVV.

The V and J genes are TRBV27 and TRBJ2-1; 12 bases map to TRBD1. V was pared by 5 bases and J by 5 bases, with 10 bases of the junction left unmatched. The germline gives CDR1 MNHEY, CDR2 SMNVEV (reference sequence). The CDR3 has 17 amino acids. The CDR3, as DNA: TGTGCCAGCAGTCTCGGGACAGGGGGCGGCGTGGACAATGAGCAGTTCTTC. Its translation is CASSLGTGGGVDNEQFF.

The V and J genes are TRBV5-1 and TRBJ2-1, with 10 bases fitting TRBD2. Looked up from germline, CDR1 is SGHRS and CDR2 is YFSETQ. The CDR3 runs to 15 residues. The V and J ends lost 5 bases and 1 base, in that order; junction bases with no gene match: 3. The CDR3 protein is CASSIAGGSYNEQFF. The CDR3 bases are TGCGCCAGCAGTATAGCGGGGGGTTCCTACAATGAGCAGTTCTTC. The entire variable domain, with the rest obtained from reference TRBV5-1 and TRBJ2-1, is as follows: KAGVTQTPRYLIKTRGQQVTLSCSPISGHRSVSWYQQTPGQGLQFLFEYFSETQRNKGNFPGRFSGRQFSNSRSEMNVSTLELGDSALYLCASSIAGGSYNEQFFGPGTRLTVL.

This rearrangement joins TRBV7-9 to TRBJ1-6; D unclear. This CDR3 comprises 14 residues. Germline values: CDR1 SEHNR, CDR2 FQNEAQ (reference sequence). The V and J ends lost 3 bases and 10 bases respectively, with 13 bases between them. This CDR3 reads CASSFMSGGSPLHF. In DNA form, the CDR3 reads TGTGCCAGCAGCTTTATGTCGGGTGGGTCACCCCTCCACTTT.

This clone showed up just once. The genes are TRBV2 and TRBJ1-5; a weak D match, TRBD1 (5 bases). V was clipped by 6 bases and J by 7 bases, with 10 bases between them. CDR1 SNHLY and CDR2 FYNNEI come from the germline V gene. This CDR3 spans 12 amino acids. The CDR3 coding sequence is TGTGCCAGCAGGTTGCAGGGACAGCCCCAGCATTTT. Residues: CASRLQGQPQHF.

The rearrangement links TRBV6-6 to TRBJ2-1; D might be TRBD1 (6 bases). This CDR3 has 13 amino acids. V gave up 6 bases and J gave up 7 bases, with 13 bases separating them. CDR1 is MNHNY and CDR2 is SVGAGI in the germline V gene (reference sequence). CDR3 residues: CASSRGVGNEQFF. The CDR3 DNA reads as TGTGCCAGCAGCAGGGGAGTGGGGAATGAGCAGTTCTTC.

The chain joins TRBV6-5 to TRBJ2-7; 7 nucleotides match TRBD1. After removal of 0 bases from V and 2 bases from J, the junction contained 4 bases not matched to a gene. This CDR3 region has 15 residues. Germline V gene lookup returns CDR1 MNHEY and CDR2 SVGAGI. CDR3 sequence: CASSYSRGLAYEQYF. CDR3 bases: TGTGCCAGCAGTTACTCGAGGGGGCTGGCCTACGAGCAGTACTTC.

The gene calls are TRBV19 and TRBJ1-5, with a weak D call TRBD1 (5 bases). V was cut by 7 bases and J by 4 bases, with 14 bases left in between. The CDR3 is 14 amino acids. Germline V gene data show CDR1 as LNHDA and CDR2 as SQIVND (reference sequence). CDR3 region: CASMFGRANQPQHF. CDR3 in DNA: TGTGCCAGTATGTTCGGCAGGGCAAATCAGCCCCAGCATTTT.

The rearrangement links TRBV19 to TRBJ2-5, with 7 bases fitting TRBD1. CDR1 LNHDA and CDR2 SQIVND come from the germline V gene (reference sequence). The V gene end was trimmed by 5 bases and the J gene end by 4 bases; junction bases not matched to a gene: 7. The CDR3 contains 14 residues. CDR3 sequence (DNA): TGTGCCAGTAGTCGACAGGGTTTAGGAGAGACCCAGTACTTC. Protein: CASSRQGLGETQYF.

This clone has only a few counts. The chain uses TRBV2 and TRBJ2-7, with 7 bases that match TRBD2. Germline trimming cut 5 bases from V and 5 bases from J; bases unmatched to any gene: 9. Germline V gene sequence: CDR1 SNHLY, CDR2 FYNNEI. This CDR3 is 14 amino acids long. The DNA for the CDR3 is TGTGCCAGCAGTCGGTTTAGCGGGCGAGACGAGCAGTACTTC. Its translation is CASSRFSGRDEQYF.

The gene calls are TRBV12-3 or TRBV12-4 and TRBJ1-6; D is unclear. The ends were cut back, 7 bases at V and 8 bases at J, with 12 bases in the middle. The CDR3 is 13 amino acids. DNA of the CDR3: TGTGCCAGCACCCCCCTCCAGGATTCACCCCTCCACTTT. As protein: CASTPLQDSPLHF.

The genes are TRBV9 and TRBJ2-5; D is perhaps TRBD1 (5 bases). The ends were cut back, 4 bases at V and 4 bases at J, with 14 bases in the middle. CDR3 length: 14 amino acids. Germline V gives CDR1 SGDLS, CDR2 YYNGEE. CDR3 amino acids: CASSPSGAPETQYF. The CDR3 DNA reads as TGTGCCAGCAGCCCCAGTGGGGCCCCAGAGACCCAGTACTTC.

J is TRBJ2-7 and V is TRBV6-6; 8 bases match TRBD2. J lost 5 bases, V lost 2 bases, and 8 bases had no gene match. The germline V gene has CDR1 MNHNY and CDR2 SVGAGI (reference sequence). The length of the CDR3 is 15 residues. The CDR3 spells CASSYGVGGAHEQYF. CDR3 in DNA: TGTGCCAGCAGTTACGGGGTCGGGGGGGCCCACGAGCAGTACTTC.

In its sample, this clone was seen once. The chain uses TRBV6-2 or TRBV6-3 and TRBJ2-5; TRBD2 is a possible D gene (6 bases). The CDR3 is made up of 15 amino acids. V was clipped by 0 bases and J by 7 bases, with 15 bases between them. Germline assignment: CDR1 MNHEY and CDR2 SVGEGT. The CDR3 is CASSYSVETAGTQYF. The CDR3 nucleotides are TGTGCCAGCAGTTACTCGGTAGAGACAGCGGGGACCCAGTACTTC.

The genes are TRBV11-2 and TRBJ2-2, with TRBD1 as a possible D gene (6 bases). The CDR3 is 16 amino acids. The germline gives CDR1 SGHAT, CDR2 FQNNGV. Deletions cut 5 bases from V and 8 bases from J, with 21 bases between. CDR3 in DNA: TGTGCCAGCAGCCCAGGGGCTGGACAAGATAGGGGGGAGCTGTTTTTT. Its protein product is CASSPGAGQDRGELFF.

In nucleotides, the CDR3 is TGTGCCAGCTCACTGGGGCTAGCGGGAAATGAGCAGTTCTTC. Its protein product is CASSLGLAGNEQFF. This chain links TRBV18 with TRBJ2-1, with 9 bases aligning to TRBD2. Trimming at V came to 4 bases and at J to 7 bases, leaving 5 bases not matched to a gene. The CDR3 is made up of 14 amino acids. In germline, CDR1 is KGHSH, CDR2 LQKENI.

The chain recombines TRBV3-1 (or the pseudogene TRBV3-2) with TRBJ1-5; D remains ambiguous. V lost 1 base and J lost 7, with 8 bases in between. CDR1 and CDR2 from the germline V gene are LGHDT and YNNKEL (reference sequence). The CDR3 is 13 amino acids. The DNA for the CDR3 is TGTGCCAGCAGCCAAGGAGTAGTGCAGCCCCAGCATTTT. Translation gives CASSQGVVQPQHF.

The chain is built from TRBV7-3 and TRBJ2-2; 10 bases line up with TRBD2. The V gene's germline CDR1 is SGHTA and CDR2 FQGTGA. The CDR3 has 17 amino acids. The V and J ends lost 2 bases and 4 bases, in that order; junction bases with no gene match: 7. The CDR3 reads CASSLRPKRGGTGELFF. The CDR3 DNA reads as TGTGCCAGCAGCTTACGACCGAAGCGGGGGGGCACCGGGGAGCTGTTTTTT.

In this sample, this clone turned up once. The CDR3 region is CASSQELAGQETQYF. In DNA form, the CDR3 reads TGTGCCAGCAGCCAAGAGTTAGCGGGACAAGAGACCCAGTACTTC. This chain links TRBV3-1 (or the pseudogene TRBV3-2) with TRBJ2-5; 8 bases are shared with TRBD2. The germline V gene encodes CDR1 LGHDT and CDR2 YNNKEL (reference sequence). V shed 0 bases and J 2 bases; nucleotides not matched to a gene: 2. This CDR3 has 15 amino acids.